The entry that follows covers one TCR beta chain sequence. The data are from a study of blood T cell repertoires in COVID-19. Study background: The samples span acute and convalescent COVID-19 from the United States, Italy and Spain. T cells, B-cell-depleted T cells, or PBMCs provided the cDNA or gDNA that served as material.

CDR3 length: 16 amino acids. V shed 6 bases and J shed 2 bases, with 16 bases lying between them. Germline V gene lookup returns CDR1 KGHSH and CDR2 LQKENI. TCRdb's table, derived via immunoSEQ multiplex PCR, lists solely in-frame clones and lacks some. Of a few hundred thousand clones in the sample, around 90% were seen once. Sequenced input: peripheral blood. This receptor was obtained from a man aged 18 to 29 who had recovered from COVID-19. V gene TRBV18 combines with J gene TRBJ2-2; TRBD1 might be the D (5 bases). CDR3 DNA: TGTGCCAGCTCGCCTCAGGGTCGTGGAAACACCGGGGAGCTGTTTTTT. Its translation: CASSPQGRGNTGELFF.